This is a list of T cell receptor beta chains from one sample in a study of CD8+ T cells in alopecia areata. The repertoire was sequenced with immunoSEQ multiplex PCR; TCRdb's copy has only in-frame clones and lacks some. The data contain some 130,000 clones, about 47% of them singletons. The specimen was CD8+ T cells sorted from blood, collected at week 0. Receptors were obtained from a human donor with alopecia areata. Each CDR3 is given with its conserved first and last residue. The D gene is left open where the match is weak. Part of the rows lack a size; the others show once, few, many or a class for expanded clones.

TRBJ2-3,TRBV23-1,TRBD2,.,CASSQDLAGGPDTQYF,TGCGCCAGCAGCCAAGATCTAGCGGGGGGGCCAGATACGCAGTATTTT
TRBJ1-2,TRBV27,.,.,CASSLGSPNYGYTF,TGTGCCAGCAGTTTGGGGTCCCCTAACTATGGCTACACCTTC
TRBJ1-1,TRBV5-6,.,few,CASSLMVGTEAFF,TGTGCCAGCAGCTTAATGGTAGGGACTGAAGCTTTCTTT
TRBJ2-7,TRBV6-1,.,.,CASSDSYEQYF,TGTGCCAGCAGCGACTCCTACGAGCAGTACTTC
TRBJ2-3,TRBV27,.,.,CASSLPDEGDTQYF,TGTGCCAGCAGTTTACCGGACGAGGGAGATACGCAGTATTTT
TRBJ1-5,TRBV27,.,few,CASSLGHNQPQHF,TGTGCCAGCAGTTTGGGCCACAATCAGCCCCAGCATTTT
TRBJ2-1,TRBV7-8,TRBD2,.,CASSLGGLVTNDEQFF,TGTGCCAGCAGCTTAGGAGGACTAGTCACTAACGATGAGCAGTTCTTC
TRBJ1-5,TRBV6-6,.,once,CASSPQGGSNQPQHF,TGTGCCAGCAGTCCTCAGGGAGGAAGCAATCAGCCCCAGCATTTT
TRBJ1-4,TRBV5-4,.,.,CASSSWGLGEKLFF,TGTGCCAGCAGCTCCTGGGGGCTAGGAGAAAAACTGTTTTTT
TRBJ2-1,TRBV6-6,TRBD2,.,CASSYSEGLDFNEQFF,TGTGCCAGCAGTTACTCGGAGGGACTAGATTTCAATGAGCAGTTCTTC
TRBJ2-7,TRBV13,.,.,CASSLRGGRGEQYF,TGTGCCAGCAGCTTAAGGGGGGGCCGAGGAGAGCAGTACTTC
TRBJ1-2,TRBV4-1,TRBD1,.,CASSQVGQGGYYGYTF,TGCGCCAGCAGCCAAGTCGGACAGGGAGGGTACTATGGCTACACCTTC
TRBJ2-3,TRBV27,.,few,CASSTRGSTDTQYF,TGTGCCAGCAGCACCCGGGGCAGCACAGATACGCAGTATTTT
TRBJ2-1,TRBV4-1,.,.,CASSQSLRVNEQFF,TGCGCCAGCAGCCAGTCGCTCAGGGTGAATGAGCAGTTCTTC
TRBJ2-3,TRBV4-1,.,.,CASSQDIRTDTQYF,TGCGCCAGCAGCCAAGATATCCGCACAGATACGCAGTATTTT
TRBJ1-5,TRBV27,.,few,CASSLSPGTGLSNQPQHF,TGTGCCAGCAGTTTGTCCCCCGGAACAGGACTTAGCAATCAGCCCCAGCATTTT
TRBJ2-7,TRBV10-2,.,.,CASSGGSDEQYF,TGCGCCAGCAGTGGAGGGTCGGACGAGCAGTACTTC
TRBJ2-7,TRBV5-6,.,.,CASSHQGYEQYF,TGTGCCAGCAGTCACCAGGGTTACGAGCAGTACTTC
TRBJ1-6,TRBV13,.,.,CASSPPGWDYNSPLHF,TGTGCCAGCAGCCCTCCAGGGTGGGACTATAATTCACCCCTCCACTTT
TRBJ2-2,TRBV4-1,.,.,CASSQVGLNTGELFF,TGCGCCAGCAGCCAAGTTGGGTTAAACACCGGGGAGCTGTTTTTT
TRBJ2-2,TRBV25-1,.,.,CASSERRAGELFF,TGTGCCAGCAGTGAAAGGAGGGCCGGGGAGCTGTTTTTT
TRBJ1-1,TRBV30,.,.,CAWTWDTEAFF,TGTGCCTGGACCTGGGACACTGAAGCTTTCTTT
TRBJ2-2,TRBV29-1,.,.,CSVVATSGELFF,TGCAGCGTTGTTGCGACATCAGGGGAGCTGTTTTTT
TRBJ1-5,TRBV6-5,.,.,CASSYGAGSNQPQHF,TGTGCCAGCAGTTACGGGGCAGGGAGCAATCAGCCCCAGCATTTT
TRBJ2-7,TRBV5-6,TRBD1,.,CASSEDRAYEQYF,TGTGCCAGCAGCGAGGACAGGGCCTACGAGCAGTACTTC
TRBJ2-7,TRBV4-1,.,.,CASSQDRDEQYF,TGCGCCAGCAGCCAAGACAGGGACGAGCAGTACTTC
TRBJ1-1,TRBV30,.,few,CAWTQMGSYTEAFF,TGTGCCTGGACCCAAATGGGGTCCTACACTGAAGCTTTCTTT
TRBJ1-1,TRBV29-1,TRBD1,.,CSATGGASTEAFF,TGCAGCGCTACAGGGGGCGCGAGCACTGAAGCTTTCTTT
TRBJ2-2,TRBV29-1,.,.,CSALGGTGELFF,TGCAGCGCACTAGGGGGGACCGGGGAGCTGTTTTTT
TRBJ2-5,TRBV29-1,.,.,CSVEDPWQGQETQYF,TGCAGCGTTGAAGATCCCTGGCAGGGACAAGAGACCCAGTACTTC
TRBJ2-2,TRBV6-6,.,few,CASPGPSTGELFF,TGTGCCAGCCCGGGGCCTTCCACCGGGGAGCTGTTTTTT
TRBJ1-1,TRBV23-1,TRBD1,.,CASSQGQGNTEAFF,TGCGCCAGCAGTCAAGGACAGGGGAACACTGAAGCTTTCTTT
TRBJ2-5,TRBV4-1,.,.,CASSRDREETQYF,TGCGCCAGCAGCCGCGACAGAGAAGAGACCCAGTACTTC